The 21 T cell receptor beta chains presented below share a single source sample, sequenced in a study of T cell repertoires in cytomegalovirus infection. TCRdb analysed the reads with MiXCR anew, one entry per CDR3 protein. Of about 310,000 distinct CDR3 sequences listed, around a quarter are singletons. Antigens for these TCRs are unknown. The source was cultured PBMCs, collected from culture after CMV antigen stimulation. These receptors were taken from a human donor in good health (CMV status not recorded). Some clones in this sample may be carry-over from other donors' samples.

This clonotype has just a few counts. The CDR3 is CASSIVRGGELFF. As DNA, the CDR3 is TGTGCCAGTAGTATCGTCAGGGGCGGGGAGCTGTTTTTT. The J gene is TRBJ2-2, the V gene TRBV19; D may be TRBD1 (6 bases). Germline lookup yields CDR1 LNHDA and CDR2 SQIVND (reference sequence). The V end was cut by 3 bases, the J end by 7 bases, with 9 bases between. The CDR3 is 13 amino acids.

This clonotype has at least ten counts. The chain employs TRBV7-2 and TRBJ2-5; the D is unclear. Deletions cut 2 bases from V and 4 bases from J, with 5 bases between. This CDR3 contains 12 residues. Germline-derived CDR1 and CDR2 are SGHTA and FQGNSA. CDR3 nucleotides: TGTGCCAGCAGCTTACGGGTAGAGACCCAGTACTTC. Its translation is CASSLRVETQYF.

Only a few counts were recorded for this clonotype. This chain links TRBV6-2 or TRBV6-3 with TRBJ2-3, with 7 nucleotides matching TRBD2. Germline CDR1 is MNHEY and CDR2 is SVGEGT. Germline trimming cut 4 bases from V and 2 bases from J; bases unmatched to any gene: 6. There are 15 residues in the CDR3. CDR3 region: CASSFQRGVTDTQYF. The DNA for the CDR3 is TGTGCCAGCAGTTTCCAGCGGGGAGTCACAGATACGCAGTATTTT.

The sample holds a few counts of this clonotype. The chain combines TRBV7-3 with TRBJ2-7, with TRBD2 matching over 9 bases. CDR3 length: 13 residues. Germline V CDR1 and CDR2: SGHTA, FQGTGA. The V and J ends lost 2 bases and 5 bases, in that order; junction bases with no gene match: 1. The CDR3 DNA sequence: TGTGCCAGCAGCTTAGCGGGAGGGGACGAGCAGTACTTC. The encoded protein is CASSLAGGDEQYF. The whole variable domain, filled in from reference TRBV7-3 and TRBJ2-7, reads GAGVSQTPSNKVTEKGKYVELRCDPISGHTALYWYRQSLGQGPEFLIYFQGTGAADDSGLPNDRFFAVRPEGSVSTLKIQRTERGDSAVYLCASSLAGGDEQYFGPGTRLTVT.

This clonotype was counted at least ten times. The CDR3 nucleotides are TGTGCCACCGGGAGGGATCGGAATGAGCAGTTCTTC. Amino acid sequence: CATGRDRNEQFF. This chain joins TRBV7-2 and TRBJ2-1; 8 positions match TRBD2. Per the germline V gene, CDR1 is SGHTA and CDR2 is FQGNSA. This CDR3 has 12 amino acids. Trimming took 10 bases from V and 7 from J; bases not matched to a gene: 6. The full variable domain, completed using reference TRBV7-2 and TRBJ2-1, is GAGVSQSPSNKVTEKGKDVELRCDPISGHTALYWYRQSLGQGLEFLIYFQGNSAPDKSGLPSDRFSAERTGGSVSTLTIQRTQQEDSAVYLCATGRDRNEQFFGPGTRLTVL.

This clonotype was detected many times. This CDR3 is CASSTQQHTEAFF. CDR3 DNA sequence: TGTGCCAGCAGCACCCAGCAGCACACTGAAGCTTTCTTT. The genes are TRBV7-2 and TRBJ1-1; no definite D call. Germline V gene lookup returns CDR1 SGHTA and CDR2 FQGNSA. This CDR3 is built from 13 residues. With 5 bases removed from V and 3 bases from J, the gap between germline ends came to 10 bases.

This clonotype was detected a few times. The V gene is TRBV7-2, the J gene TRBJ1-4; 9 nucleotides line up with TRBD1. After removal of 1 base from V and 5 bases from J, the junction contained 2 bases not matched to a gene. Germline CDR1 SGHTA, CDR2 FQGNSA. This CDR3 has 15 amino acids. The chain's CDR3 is CASSLEGTGNEKLFF. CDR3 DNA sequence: TGTGCCAGCAGCTTAGAGGGGACAGGGAATGAAAAACTGTTTTTT.

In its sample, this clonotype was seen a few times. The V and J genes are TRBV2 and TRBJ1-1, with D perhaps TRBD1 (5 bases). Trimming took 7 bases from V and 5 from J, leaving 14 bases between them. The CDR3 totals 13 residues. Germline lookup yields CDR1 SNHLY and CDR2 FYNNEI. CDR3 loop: CASTDQGFTEAFF. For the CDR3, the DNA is TGTGCCAGCACTGACCAGGGCTTTACTGAAGCTTTCTTT.

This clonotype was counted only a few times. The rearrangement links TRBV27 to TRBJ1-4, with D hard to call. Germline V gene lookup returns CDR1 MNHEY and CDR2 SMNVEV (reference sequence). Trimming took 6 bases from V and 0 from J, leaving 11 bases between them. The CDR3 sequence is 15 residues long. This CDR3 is CASSSISATNEKLFF. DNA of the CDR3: TGTGCCAGCAGCTCCATTAGCGCAACTAATGAAAAACTGTTTTTT.

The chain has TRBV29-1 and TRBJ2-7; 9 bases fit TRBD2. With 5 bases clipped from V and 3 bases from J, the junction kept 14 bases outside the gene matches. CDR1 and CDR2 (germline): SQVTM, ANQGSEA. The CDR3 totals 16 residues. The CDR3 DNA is TGCAGCGTTTTCCAGCTCGGCGGGAGGGCCCTCTACGAGCAGTACTTC. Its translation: CSVFQLGGRALYEQYF.

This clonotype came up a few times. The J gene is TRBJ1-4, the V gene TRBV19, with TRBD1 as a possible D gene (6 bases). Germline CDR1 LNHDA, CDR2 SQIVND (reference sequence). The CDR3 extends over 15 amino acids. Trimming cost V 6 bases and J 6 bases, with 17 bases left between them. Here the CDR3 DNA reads TGTGCCAGTAGCCAGGGACAAACTTACGATGAAAAACTGTTTTTT. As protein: CASSQGQTYDEKLFF.

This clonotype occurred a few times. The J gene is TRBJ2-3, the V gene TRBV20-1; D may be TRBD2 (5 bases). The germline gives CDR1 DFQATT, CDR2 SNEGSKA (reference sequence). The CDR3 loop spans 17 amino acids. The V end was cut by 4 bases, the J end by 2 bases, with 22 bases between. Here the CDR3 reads CSAIRSRTSRATDTQYF. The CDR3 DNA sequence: TGCAGTGCTATACGGTCCAGGACTTCTCGGGCCACAGATACGCAGTATTTT.

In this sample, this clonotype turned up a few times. The CDR3 DNA is TGTGCCAGCAGCGTAGTTACTAGCGGGAGGGCCAATGAGCAGTTCTTC. This sequence encodes CASSVVTSGRANEQFF. This sequence joins TRBV9 and TRBJ2-1, with 13 nucleotides matching TRBD2. V lost 0 bases to trimming and J lost 6 bases; unmatched junction nucleotides: 3. The germline gives CDR1 SGDLS, CDR2 YYNGEE. The CDR3 spans 16 residues.

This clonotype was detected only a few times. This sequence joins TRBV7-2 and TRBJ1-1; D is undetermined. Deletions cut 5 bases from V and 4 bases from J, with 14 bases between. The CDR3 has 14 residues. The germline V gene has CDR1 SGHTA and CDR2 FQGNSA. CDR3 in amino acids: CASSRRVWSTEAFF. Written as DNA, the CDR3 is TGTGCCAGCAGCCGACGGGTTTGGAGCACTGAAGCTTTCTTT.

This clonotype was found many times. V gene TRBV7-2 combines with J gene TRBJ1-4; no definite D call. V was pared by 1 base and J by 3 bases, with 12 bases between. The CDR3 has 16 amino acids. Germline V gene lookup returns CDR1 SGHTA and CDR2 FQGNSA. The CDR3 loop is CASSLVPGLANEKLFF. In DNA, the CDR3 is TGTGCCAGCAGCTTAGTCCCCGGGCTCGCTAATGAAAAACTGTTTTTT.

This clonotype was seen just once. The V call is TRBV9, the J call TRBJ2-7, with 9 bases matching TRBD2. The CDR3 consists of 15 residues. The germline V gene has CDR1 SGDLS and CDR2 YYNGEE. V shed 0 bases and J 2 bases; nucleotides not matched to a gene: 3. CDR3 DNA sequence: TGTGCCAGCAGCGTAGGTGGCGGGAGGGCCTACGAGCAGTACTTC. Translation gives CASSVGGGRAYEQYF.

CDR3: CASSVRMNTEAFF. Written as DNA, the CDR3 is TGTGCCAGCAGCGTACGGATGAACACTGAAGCTTTCTTT. The chain carries TRBV9 and TRBJ1-1; D is undetermined. The CDR3 runs 13 residues. Per the germline V gene, CDR1 is SGDLS and CDR2 is YYNGEE. V gave up 1 base and J gave up 0 bases, with 4 bases separating them.

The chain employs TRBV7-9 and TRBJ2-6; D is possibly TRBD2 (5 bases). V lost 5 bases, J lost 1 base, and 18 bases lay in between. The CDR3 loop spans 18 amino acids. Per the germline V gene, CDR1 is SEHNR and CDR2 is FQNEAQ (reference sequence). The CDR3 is CASSTGRSGISGANVLTF. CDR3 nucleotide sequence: TGTGCCAGCAGCACCGGTCGGAGCGGAATATCTGGGGCCAACGTCCTGACTTTC.

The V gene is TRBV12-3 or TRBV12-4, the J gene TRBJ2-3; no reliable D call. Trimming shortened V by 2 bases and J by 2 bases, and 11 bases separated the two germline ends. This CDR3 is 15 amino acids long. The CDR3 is CASSLSRWPTDTQYF. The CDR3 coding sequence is TGTGCCAGCAGTTTATCACGGTGGCCCACAGATACGCAGTATTTT.

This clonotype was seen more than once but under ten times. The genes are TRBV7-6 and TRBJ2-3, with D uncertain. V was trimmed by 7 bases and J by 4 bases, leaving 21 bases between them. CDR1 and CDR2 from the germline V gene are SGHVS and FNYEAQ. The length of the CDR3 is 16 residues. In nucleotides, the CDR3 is TGTGCCAGCACCCTGGCAGAATTGAGCCCCCCAGATACGCAGTATTTT. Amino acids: CASTLAELSPPDTQYF. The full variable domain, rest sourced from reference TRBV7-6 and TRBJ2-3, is GAGVSQSPRYKVTKRGQDVALRCDPISGHVSLYWYRQALGQGPEFLTYFNYEAQQDKSGLPNDRFSAERPEGSISTLTIQRTEQRDSAMYRCASTLAELSPPDTQYFGPGTRLTVL.

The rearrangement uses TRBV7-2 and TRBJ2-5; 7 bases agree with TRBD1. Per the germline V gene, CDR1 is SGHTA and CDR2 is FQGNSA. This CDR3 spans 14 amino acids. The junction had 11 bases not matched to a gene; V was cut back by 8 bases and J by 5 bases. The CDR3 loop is CASYFLGGNETQYF. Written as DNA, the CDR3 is TGTGCCAGCTACTTCTTAGGGGGCAACGAGACCCAGTACTTC.